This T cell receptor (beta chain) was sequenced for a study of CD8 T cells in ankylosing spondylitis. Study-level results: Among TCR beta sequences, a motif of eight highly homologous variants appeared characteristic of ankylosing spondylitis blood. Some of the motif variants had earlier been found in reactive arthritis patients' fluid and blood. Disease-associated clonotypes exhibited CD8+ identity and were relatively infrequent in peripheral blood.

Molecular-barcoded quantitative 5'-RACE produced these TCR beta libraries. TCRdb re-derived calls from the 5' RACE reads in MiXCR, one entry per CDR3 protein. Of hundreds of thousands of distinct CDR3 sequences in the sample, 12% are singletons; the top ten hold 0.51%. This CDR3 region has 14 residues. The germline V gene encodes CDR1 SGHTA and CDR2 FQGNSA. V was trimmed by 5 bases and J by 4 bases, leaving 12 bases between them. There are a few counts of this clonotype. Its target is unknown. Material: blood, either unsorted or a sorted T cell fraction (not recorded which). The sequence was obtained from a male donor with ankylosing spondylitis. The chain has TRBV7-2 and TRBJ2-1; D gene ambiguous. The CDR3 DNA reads TGTGCCAGCAGCGCCTCGCCGGGTTACAATGAGCAGTTCTTC. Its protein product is CASSASPGYNEQFF.